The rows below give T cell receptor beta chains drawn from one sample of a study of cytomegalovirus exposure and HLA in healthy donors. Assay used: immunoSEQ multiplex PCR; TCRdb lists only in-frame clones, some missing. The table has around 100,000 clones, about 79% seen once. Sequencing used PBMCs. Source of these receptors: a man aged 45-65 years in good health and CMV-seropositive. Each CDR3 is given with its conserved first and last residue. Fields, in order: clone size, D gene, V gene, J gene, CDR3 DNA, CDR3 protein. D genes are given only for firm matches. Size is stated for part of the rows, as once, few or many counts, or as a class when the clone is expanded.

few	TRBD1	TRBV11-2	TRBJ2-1	TGTGCCAGCAGCTTGGACAGGGGGTCCGGCAATGAGCAGTTCTTC	CASSLDRGSGNEQFF
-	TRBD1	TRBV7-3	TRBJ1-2	TGTGCCAGCAGCCCCGGACAGGGACTGCACACCTTC	CASSPGQGLHTF
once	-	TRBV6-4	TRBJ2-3	TGTGCCAGCAGTGACTCGAACTCTGCAGATACGCAGTATTTT	CASSDSNSADTQYF
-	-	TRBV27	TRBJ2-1	TGTGCCAGCAGTGGACAGTCCCGAAGGGGTGAGCAGTTCTTC	CASSGQSRRGEQFF
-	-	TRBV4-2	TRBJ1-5	TGTGCCAGCAGCCAAGATTTAAATATCAGGAGCAATCAGCCCCAGCATTTT	CASSQDLNIRSNQPQHF
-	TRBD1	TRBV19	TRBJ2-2	TGTGCCAGTACTCTGATACAGGGGCTGGGGACCGGGGAGCTGTTTTTT	CASTLIQGLGTGELFF
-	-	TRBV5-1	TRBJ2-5	TGCGCCAGCAGGTCTCAGCTAGCCGAAGAGACCCAGTACTTC	CASRSQLAEETQYF
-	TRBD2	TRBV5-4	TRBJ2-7	TGTGCCAGCAGCCCTCTGGGGACTAGCAGTTACGAGCAGTACTTC	CASSPLGTSSYEQYF
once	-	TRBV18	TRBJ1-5	TGTGCCAGCTCAGGGCAGGGCAGAAATCAGCCCCAGCATTTT	CASSGQGRNQPQHF
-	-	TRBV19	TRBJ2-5	TGTGCCAGTAGTATGACAGTGACAGGTTTGGAAGAGACCCAGTACTTC	CASSMTVTGLEETQYF
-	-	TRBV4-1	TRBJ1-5	TGCGCCAGCAGCCAAGGACGGGCGTATGGAGGCAGCAATCAGCCCCAGCATTTT	CASSQGRAYGGSNQPQHF
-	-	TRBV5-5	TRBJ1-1	TGTGCCAGCAGCTCACAGGAATTTAACACTGAAGCTTTCTTT	CASSSQEFNTEAFF
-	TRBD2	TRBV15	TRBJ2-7	TGTGCCACCAGCGGAGGACTAGCGGGAGGGGCCTACGAGCAGTACTTC	CATSGGLAGGAYEQYF
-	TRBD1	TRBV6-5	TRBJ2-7	TGTGCCAGCAGTTACAGGGGGCGCGACGAGCAGTACTTC	CASSYRGRDEQYF
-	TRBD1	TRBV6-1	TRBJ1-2	TGTGCCAGCGGCTCTACAGGGGTTGGCGGCTACACCTTC	CASGSTGVGGYTF
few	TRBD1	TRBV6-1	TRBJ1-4	TGTGCCAGCTTGTACAGGGGCTTGGATGAAAAACTGTTTTTT	CASLYRGLDEKLFF
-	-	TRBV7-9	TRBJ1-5	TGTGCCAGCAGCTTCGGACTTAGCAATCAGCCCCAGCATTTT	CASSFGLSNQPQHF
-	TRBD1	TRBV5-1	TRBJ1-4	TGCGCCAGCACGAGACAGGGTTCAACTAATGAAAAACTGTTTTTT	CASTRQGSTNEKLFF
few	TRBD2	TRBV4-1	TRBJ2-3	TGCGCCAGCAGCCACCTCTTACGGACTAGCAAAACAGATACGCAGTATTTT	CASSHLLRTSKTDTQYF
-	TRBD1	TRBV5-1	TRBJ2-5	TGCGCCAGCAGCTTCACCTCGACAGGGGGGGGAGAGACCCAGTACTTC	CASSFTSTGGGETQYF
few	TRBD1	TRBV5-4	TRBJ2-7	TGTGCCAGCAGTGGTGGGGACAGAGGCTACGAGCAGTACTTC	CASSGGDRGYEQYF
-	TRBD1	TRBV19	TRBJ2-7	TGTGCCAGTAGTGTAGACAGGGGAAGGACCTACGAGCAGTACTTC	CASSVDRGRTYEQYF
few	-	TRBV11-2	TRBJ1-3	TGTGCCAGCAGCTTGGCCACCTCTGGAAACACCATATATTTT	CASSLATSGNTIYF
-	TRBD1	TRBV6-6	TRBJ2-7	TGTGCCATCTCAACCGGGACAGGTCTCTTCGAGCAGTACTTC	CAISTGTGLFEQYF
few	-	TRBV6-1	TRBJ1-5	TGTGCCAGCAGTGAACGGGCAGGGTCGGTAAACAATCAGCCCCAGCATTTT	CASSERAGSVNNQPQHF
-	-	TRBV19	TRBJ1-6	TGTGCCAGTCTCGGAGGGGAAGGCTCCTATAATTCACCCCTCCACTTT	CASLGGEGSYNSPLHF
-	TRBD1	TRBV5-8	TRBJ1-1	TGTGCCAGCAGCACAATTAGGACAGGGGGGAACACTGAAGCTTTCTTT	CASSTIRTGGNTEAFF
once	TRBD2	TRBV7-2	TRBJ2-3	TGTGCCAGCAGCTTAGCCCTAGCGGGGGGCACAGATACGCAGTATTTT	CASSLALAGGTDTQYF
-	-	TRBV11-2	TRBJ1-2	TGTGCCAGCAGCTTAAGTCGTTCGGATGGCTACACCTTC	CASSLSRSDGYTF
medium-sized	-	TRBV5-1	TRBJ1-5	TGCGCCAGCAGCTTGGATCCGGATCAGCCCCAGCATTTT	CASSLDPDQPQHF
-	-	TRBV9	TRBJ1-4	TGTGCCAGCAGCGTAGAACAGGGCGGTGAAAAACTGTTTTTT	CASSVEQGGEKLFF
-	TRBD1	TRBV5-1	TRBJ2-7	TGCGCCAGCAGCTCGGGTGGACAGGGGAGCTACGAGCAGTACTTC	CASSSGGQGSYEQYF
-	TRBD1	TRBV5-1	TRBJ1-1	TGCGCCAGCAGCGGGGGGGACAGGGTGAACACTGAAGCTTTCTTT	CASSGGDRVNTEAFF
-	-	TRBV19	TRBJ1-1	TGTGCCAGTAGTATTAGAATCGACAGGAACACTGAAGCTTTCTTT	CASSIRIDRNTEAFF
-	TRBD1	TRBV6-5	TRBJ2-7	TGTGCCAGCAGCCGGACAGGGAACGAGCAGTACTTC	CASSRTGNEQYF
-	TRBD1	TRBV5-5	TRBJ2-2	TGTGCCAGCAGCTTTCCGACAGGGGCCATGTTCGCGAACACCGGGGAGCTGTTTTTT	CASSFPTGAMFANTGELFF
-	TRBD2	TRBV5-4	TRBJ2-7	TGTGCCAGCTCCCCGGGCGGGAGGGTCCCCTACGAGCAGTACTTC	CASSPGGRVPYEQYF
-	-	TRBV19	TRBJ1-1	TGTGCCAGTAGTATTAAGTCAGGGAACACTGAAGCTTTCTTT	CASSIKSGNTEAFF
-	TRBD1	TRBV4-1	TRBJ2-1	TGCGCCAGCAGCCAAGTACGGGACAGCTACAATGAGCAGTTCTTC	CASSQVRDSYNEQFF
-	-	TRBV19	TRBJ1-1	TGTGCCAGTAGTGCCCCGACGGGAAGGAGGAACACTGAAGCTTTCTTT	CASSAPTGRRNTEAFF
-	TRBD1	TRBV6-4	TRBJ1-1	TGTGCCAGCAGCCTAGGACAGGGCGGTGTAGCTTTCTTT	CASSLGQGGVAFF
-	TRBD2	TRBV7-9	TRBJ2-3	TGTGCCAGCAGCCCCCCCACTAGCGGGGCAACAGATACGCAGTATTTT	CASSPPTSGATDTQYF
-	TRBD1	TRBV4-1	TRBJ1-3	TGCGCCAGCAGCCACGGGATCGGGACAGGGAGTCGCGGCTCTGGAAACACCATATATTTT	CASSHGIGTGSRGSGNTIYF
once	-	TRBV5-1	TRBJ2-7	TGCGCCAGCAGCTCTACAAATCCCGCAGGGTTGAGGGAGCAGTACTTC	CASSSTNPAGLREQYF
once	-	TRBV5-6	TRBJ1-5	TGTGCCAGCAGCTTTGCAGGGCGAGAGCAGCCCCAGCATTTT	CASSFAGREQPQHF
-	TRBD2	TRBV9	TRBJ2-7	TGTGCCAGCAGCGTCACAGGCGGGAGCACAGAAGAGCAGTACTTC	CASSVTGGSTEEQYF
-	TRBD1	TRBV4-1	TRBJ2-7	TGCGCCAGCAGCCAAGACGGGCAGGGGGCGCTTCCCTACGAGCAGTACTTC	CASSQDGQGALPYEQYF